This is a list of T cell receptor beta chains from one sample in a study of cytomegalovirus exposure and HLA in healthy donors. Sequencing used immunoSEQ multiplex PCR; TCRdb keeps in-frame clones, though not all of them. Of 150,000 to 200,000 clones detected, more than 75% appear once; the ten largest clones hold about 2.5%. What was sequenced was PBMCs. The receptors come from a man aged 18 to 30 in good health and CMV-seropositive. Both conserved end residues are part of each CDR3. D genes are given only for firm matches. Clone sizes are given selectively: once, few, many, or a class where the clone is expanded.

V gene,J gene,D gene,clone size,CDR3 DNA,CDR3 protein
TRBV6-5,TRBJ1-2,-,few,TGTGCCACCGCGGAGGGGCATTCTAACTATGGCTACACCTTC,CATAEGHSNYGYTF
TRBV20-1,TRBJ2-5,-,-,TGCAGTGCTGGGGGGGAGACCCAGTACTTC,CSAGGETQYF
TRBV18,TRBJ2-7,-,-,TGTGCCAGCTCGCCCAGGGTAGACTCCTACGAGCAGTACTTC,CASSPRVDSYEQYF
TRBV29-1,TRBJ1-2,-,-,TGCAGCGCCCAGGGAGGCGGGGGCTACACCTTC,CSAQGGGGYTF
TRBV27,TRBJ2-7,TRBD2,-,TGTGCCAGCAGTTGGACTAGCGGGGGGACCTACGAGCAGTACTTC,CASSWTSGGTYEQYF
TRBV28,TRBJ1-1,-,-,TGTGCCAGCAGCGGGGGGGACGTCCCGAGACTTGAAGCTTTCTTT,CASSGGDVPRLEAFF
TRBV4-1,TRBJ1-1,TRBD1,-,TGCGCCAGCAGCCAAGTCGGCCGGGACAGGGCCACTGAAGCTTTCTTT,CASSQVGRDRATEAFF
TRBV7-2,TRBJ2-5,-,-,TGTGCCAGCGGCTACAACCAAGAGACCCAGTACTTC,CASGYNQETQYF
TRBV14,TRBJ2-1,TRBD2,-,TGTGCCAGCAGCCCGGGGCTAGCGGCCTACAATGAGCAGTTCTTC,CASSPGLAAYNEQFF
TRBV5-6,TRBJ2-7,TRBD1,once,TGTGCCAGCAGCTTGGGACAGGGGAACGAGCAGTACTTC,CASSLGQGNEQYF
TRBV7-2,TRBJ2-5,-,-,TGTGCCAGCAGCTTAAATGCAGGGAGGGAGACCCAGTACTTC,CASSLNAGRETQYF
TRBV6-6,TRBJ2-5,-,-,TGTGCCAGCAGTTATGCAGGGAAAGAGACCCAGTACTTC,CASSYAGKETQYF
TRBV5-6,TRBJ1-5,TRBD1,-,TGTGCCAGCAGCTGGGGACAGGGGAATCAGCCCCAGCATTTT,CASSWGQGNQPQHF
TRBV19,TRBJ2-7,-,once,TGTGCCAGTAGTATGGCCGTACCCAACGAGCAGTACTTC,CASSMAVPNEQYF
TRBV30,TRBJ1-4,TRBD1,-,TGTGCCTGGAATAGGGCAGGGGGAACTAATGAAAAACTGTTTTTT,CAWNRAGGTNEKLFF
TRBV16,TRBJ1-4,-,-,TGTGCCAGCAGAAACAGACAGCCCCGGGAAAAACTGTTTTTT,CASRNRQPREKLFF
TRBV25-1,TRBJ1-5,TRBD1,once,TGTGCCAGGCTAGGGGGCCGAAGCAATCAGCCCCAGCATTTT,CARLGGRSNQPQHF
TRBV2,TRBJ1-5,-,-,TGTGCCAGCAGCTCGACATTGAGTAGTCAGCCCCAGCATTTT,CASSSTLSSQPQHF
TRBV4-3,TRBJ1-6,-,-,TGCGCCAGCAGCCAAGATTGGTTTAGAAGCTCCTATAATTCACCCCTCCACTTT,CASSQDWFRSSYNSPLHF
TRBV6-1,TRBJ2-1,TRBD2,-,TGTGCCAACGGACTAGCGGGAGGTGTTGAGCAGTTCTTC,CANGLAGGVEQFF
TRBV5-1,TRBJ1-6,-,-,TGCGCCAGCAGCTTGGATCATGTCTCAGGGGACACCCTCCACTTT,CASSLDHVSGDTLHF
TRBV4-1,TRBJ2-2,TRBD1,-,TGCGCCAGCAGCCTCAGACAGGGGCTCGCGAACACCGGGGAGCTGTTTTTT,CASSLRQGLANTGELFF
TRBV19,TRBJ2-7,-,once,TGTGCCAGTAGTAGGTCGCCGAGGTTAGAGCAGTACTTC,CASSRSPRLEQYF
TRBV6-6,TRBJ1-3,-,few,TGTGCCAGCAAGAGAGGGAAGGATTTT,CASKRGKDF
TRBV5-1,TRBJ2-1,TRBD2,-,TGCGCCAGCAGCTTCCCCCGGGCAGCGGGGCCGTCCTACAATGAGCAGTTCTTC,CASSFPRAAGPSYNEQFF
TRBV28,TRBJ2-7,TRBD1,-,TGTGCCAGCAGTTCTGCAGGGGGCTTCTACGAGCAGTACTTC,CASSSAGGFYEQYF
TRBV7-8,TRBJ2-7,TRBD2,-,TGTGCCAGCAGCATTACAGGCGGGAGAGATATCGAGCAGTACTTC,CASSITGGRDIEQYF
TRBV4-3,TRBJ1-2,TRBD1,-,TGCGCCAGCAGCTACCGGGACAGACCCTATGGCTACACCTTC,CASSYRDRPYGYTF
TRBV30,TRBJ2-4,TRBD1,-,TGTGCCTGGAGTCTGACAGGGGGCTCGAACATTCAGTACTTC,CAWSLTGGSNIQYF